These 27 T cell receptor beta chains came from one sample sequenced in a study of shared clonotypes between healthy human individuals. As defined, naive CD8 cells were CD45RO-negative and positively selected for CCR7, with terminally differentiated effector memory CD45RA+ cells excluded. The method was immunoSEQ multiplex PCR; TCRdb's version includes in-frame clones alone and lacks a portion of them. Here the sample spans about 2 million clones, approximately 94% being singletons. The sequenced material came from naive CD8+ T cells sorted from blood. The source is a man aged 18 to 30 in good health.

The chain joins TRBV7-9 to TRBJ2-3; D is perhaps TRBD2 (6 bases). The CDR3 runs 12 residues. CDR1 SEHNR and CDR2 FQNEAQ come from the germline V gene (reference sequence). CDR3: CAVGGSTDTQYF. The DNA for the CDR3 is TGTGCGGTGGGGGGATCGACAGATACGCAGTATTTT.

This sequence joins TRBV19 and TRBJ2-7; 8 nucleotides match TRBD2. The CDR3 loop spans 14 amino acids. V lost 5 bases to trimming and J lost 3 bases; unmatched junction nucleotides: 6. Germline CDR1 is LNHDA and CDR2 is SQIVND (reference sequence). The CDR3 DNA is TGTGCCAGTAGTCCGGGACTAGACAGCTACGAGCAGTACTTC. It translates to CASSPGLDSYEQYF.

The chain combines TRBV10-3 with TRBJ2-1; D may be TRBD1 (5 bases). Trimming removed 0 bases at V and 5 bases at J, with 8 bases between. The CDR3 is 14 residues long. Germline values: CDR1 ENHRY, CDR2 SYGVKD. This chain's CDR3 is CAISESQGDNEQFF. DNA for the CDR3: TGTGCCATCAGTGAGTCTCAGGGTGACAATGAGCAGTTCTTC.

This clone was recorded once. This sample also contains other DNA sequences that code for the same CDR3. This chain joins TRBV7-9 and TRBJ1-5; the D is unclear. Germline V gene sequence: CDR1 SEHNR, CDR2 FQNEAQ (reference sequence). The CDR3 is 12 residues long. Trimming pared 5 bases from V and 2 bases from J, leaving 4 bases between. CDR3 region: CASSVGNQPQHF. CDR3 sequence (DNA): TGTGCCAGCAGCGTCGGCAATCAGCCCCAGCATTTT. The full variable domain, with the rest looked up from reference TRBV7-9 and TRBJ1-5, is DTGVSQNPRHKITKRGQNVTFRCDPISEHNRLYWYRQTLGQGPEFLTYFQNEAQLEKSRLLSDRFSAERPKGSFSTLEIQRTEQGDSAMYLCASSVGNQPQHFGDGTRLSIL.

The chain combines TRBV9 with TRBJ1-1; the D is unclear. Germline V gene lookup returns CDR1 SGDLS and CDR2 YYNGEE. The CDR3 is 16 amino acids. V dropped 1 base and J dropped 6 bases, with 19 bases sitting between them. CDR3 residues: CASSVKATVGRAEAFF. In DNA form, the CDR3 reads TGTGCCAGCAGCGTAAAGGCCACCGTTGGGCGGGCTGAAGCTTTCTTT.

With regard to this clone: Other DNA sequences in this specimen translate into the identical CDR3. The chain employs TRBV27 and TRBJ1-1, with TRBD1 as a possible D gene (6 bases). Germline-derived CDR1 and CDR2 are MNHEY and SMNVEV (reference sequence). V shed 2 bases and J shed 3 bases, with 7 bases lying between them. This CDR3 region has 13 residues. CDR3 amino acids: CASSLEGDTEAFF. CDR3 nucleotides: TGTGCCAGCAGTTTAGAGGGGGACACTGAAGCTTTCTTT.

Worth noting for this clone: Within the sample, other DNA sequences also encode this same CDR3. The rearrangement links TRBV6-5 to TRBJ2-2, with 11 bases matching TRBD2. This CDR3 spans 14 amino acids. Germline CDR1 reads MNHEY; CDR2 reads SVGAGI. Trimming cost V 5 bases and J 4 bases; bases outside gene matches: 0. CDR3 amino acids: CASSLAGGTGELFF. The DNA for the CDR3 is TGTGCCAGCAGTCTAGCGGGAGGCACCGGGGAGCTGTTTTTT.

The chain recombines TRBV5-1 with TRBJ2-7; D possibly corresponds to TRBD1 (6 bases). Germline V gene sequence: CDR1 SGHRS, CDR2 YFSETQ. The V end was cut by 5 bases, the J end by 4 bases, with 10 bases between. CDR3 length: 12 residues. The CDR3 nucleotides are TGCGCCAGCAGAGAGACAGGATACGAGCAGTACTTC. This translates into CASRETGYEQYF.

The rearrangement uses TRBV7-9 and TRBJ2-5; 10 bases fit TRBD1. Per germline, CDR1 SEHNR and CDR2 FQNEAQ (reference sequence). The V segment lost 4 bases and the J segment 4 bases; nucleotides outside the gene matches: 9. The CDR3 totals 16 residues. The chain's CDR3 is CASSWPTGGGGETQYF. The DNA for the CDR3 is TGTGCCAGCAGCTGGCCGACAGGGGGCGGAGGAGAGACCCAGTACTTC.

The J gene is TRBJ2-1, the V gene TRBV2; D is uncertain. Germline V gene data show CDR1 as SNHLY and CDR2 as FYNNEI. The ends were cut back, 0 bases at V and 13 bases at J, with 4 bases in the middle. The CDR3 spans 10 residues. This chain's CDR3 is CASSEALQFF. The DNA for the CDR3 is TGTGCCAGCAGTGAAGCGCTTCAGTTCTTC.

V gene TRBV5-6 combines with J gene TRBJ2-5; 9 bases map to TRBD2. The CDR3 loop spans 16 amino acids. CDR1 and CDR2 (germline): SGHDT, YYEEEE. Trimming at V came to 2 bases and at J to 5 bases, leaving 10 bases not matched to a gene. CDR3 sequence reads: CASSFRLREGGETQYF. CDR3 sequence (DNA): TGTGCCAGCAGCTTTCGATTGCGGGAGGGCGGGGAGACCCAGTACTTC.

This clone came up a few times. The chain has TRBV19 and TRBJ1-5; TRBD1 agrees at 7 bases. In germline, CDR1 is LNHDA, CDR2 SQIVND (reference sequence). The CDR3 consists of 15 residues. V lost 6 bases to trimming and J lost 1 base; unmatched junction nucleotides: 6. CDR3 coding DNA: TGTGCCAGTAGACGCCAGGACAGGAGCAATCAGCCCCAGCATTTT. Protein sequence: CASRRQDRSNQPQHF.

This chain joins TRBV4-3 and TRBJ1-2, with D unresolved. The CDR3 is 14 residues long. Looked up from germline, CDR1 is LGHNA and CDR2 is YSLEER. V dropped 3 bases and J dropped 8 bases, with 16 bases sitting between them. The CDR3 nucleotides read TGCGCCAGCAGCCATTCTGACGTTACGGGGGGCTACACCTTC. Protein sequence: CASSHSDVTGGYTF.

V gene TRBV2 combines with J gene TRBJ2-4; 8 bases match TRBD1. The ends lost 8 bases at V and 3 bases at J; junction bases unmatched: 12. In germline, CDR1 is SNHLY, CDR2 FYNNEI. The CDR3 contains 16 residues. In nucleotides, the CDR3 is TGTGCCAGCGAAGAATCCCCGGGACAGGACAAAAACATTCAGTACTTC. Translation gives CASEESPGQDKNIQYF.

The chain recombines TRBV27 with TRBJ2-3; the match to TRBD2 covers 7 bases. The CDR3 contains 14 residues. Germline V CDR1 and CDR2: MNHEY, SMNVEV (reference sequence). Trimming cost V 5 bases and J 3 bases; bases outside gene matches: 5. CDR3 sequence: CASSPLAQTDTQYF. CDR3 DNA sequence: TGTGCCAGCAGTCCACTAGCGCAAACAGATACGCAGTATTTT.

The CDR3 reads CASSFWQGADGYTF. The CDR3 region has the DNA TGTGCCAGCAGCTTCTGGCAGGGGGCGGATGGCTACACCTTC. The V and J genes are TRBV7-9 and TRBJ1-2; 8 bases match TRBD1. J gave up 6 bases and V 3 bases, and 6 bases lay outside the gene matches. Germline CDR1 SEHNR, CDR2 FQNEAQ (reference sequence). The CDR3 runs to 14 residues.

A few counts support this clone. Other DNA sequences in the sample encode the same CDR3. V and J are TRBV5-1 and TRBJ2-7; D is ambiguous. The CDR3 sequence is 13 residues long. CDR1 is SGHRS and CDR2 is YFSETQ in the germline V gene. V gave up 0 bases and J gave up 2 bases, with 6 bases separating them. In DNA, the CDR3 is TGCGCCAGCAGCTTGGAAGCCGCCTACGAGCAGTACTTC. Translating gives CASSLEAAYEQYF. The entire variable domain, with the rest obtained from reference TRBV5-1 and TRBJ2-7, is as follows: KAGVTQTPRYLIKTRGQQVTLSCSPISGHRSVSWYQQTPGQGLQFLFEYFSETQRNKGNFPGRFSGRQFSNSRSEMNVSTLELGDSALYLCASSLEAAYEQYFGPGTRLTVT.

The chain has TRBV10-3 and TRBJ1-6, with D maybe TRBD1 (6 bases). Germline V gives CDR1 ENHRY, CDR2 SYGVKD. The CDR3 spans 14 residues. V gave up 9 bases and J gave up 8 bases, with 17 bases separating them. DNA for the CDR3: TGTGCCATTTCGTCTCCGGCAGGGGATTCACCCCTCCACTTT. This codes for CAISSPAGDSPLHF.

About this clone: Other DNA sequences in this sample translate to the same CDR3. J is TRBJ2-7 and V is TRBV7-9; D is ambiguous. This CDR3 spans 12 amino acids. Germline V CDR1 and CDR2: SEHNR, FQNEAQ (reference sequence). Trimming removed 5 bases from V and 2 bases from J, with 7 bases in between. The CDR3 sequence: CASSPEAYEQYF. The CDR3 DNA reads as TGTGCCAGCAGCCCAGAAGCCTACGAGCAGTACTTC.

This sequence joins TRBV7-9 and TRBJ1-2; TRBD1 might be the D (5 bases). V lost 3 bases, J lost 0 bases, and 20 bases lay in between. Germline CDR1 and CDR2: SEHNR and FQNEAQ (reference sequence). The CDR3 has 18 residues. The CDR3 DNA reads TGTGCCAGCAGCTTTAAATCTGAAGGGACCGCTGCTAACTATGGCTACACCTTC. Protein product: CASSFKSEGTAANYGYTF.

The V and J genes are TRBV11-2 and TRBJ1-1, with D unresolved. CDR3 size: 15 residues. Germline V lookup: CDR1 SGHAT, CDR2 FQNNGV. Between the trimmed V and J ends, which lost 2 bases and 9 bases, there was a span of 19 bases. The chain's CDR3 is CASSLQLGEERQAFF. For the CDR3, the DNA is TGTGCCAGCAGCTTACAACTCGGTGAGGAAAGGCAAGCTTTCTTT.

The rearrangement uses TRBV27 and TRBJ1-1; 7 bases are a match to TRBD1. J lost 5 bases, V lost 2 bases, and 5 bases had no gene match. Germline lookup yields CDR1 MNHEY and CDR2 SMNVEV (reference sequence). The CDR3 length is 14 residues. The chain's CDR3 is CASSLGTEPTEAFF. The DNA of the CDR3 is TGTGCCAGCAGTTTAGGGACAGAACCTACTGAAGCTTTCTTT.

DNA of the CDR3: TGTGCCAGCAGCTCCGGGACTAGCGGGGAGAACACCGGGGAGCTGTTTTTT. Translating it yields CASSSGTSGENTGELFF. This sequence joins TRBV5-4 and TRBJ2-2, with TRBD2 matching over 13 bases. The CDR3 consists of 17 residues. Germline assignment: CDR1 SGHNT and CDR2 YYREEE (reference sequence). The J segment lost 1 base and the V segment lost 3 bases, leaving 3 bases of the junction unmatched.

In regard to this clone: Other nucleotide sequences from this sample produce the same CDR3. This chain links TRBV27 with TRBJ1-2; 9 bases agree with TRBD1. CDR1 is MNHEY and CDR2 is SMNVEV in the germline V gene (reference sequence). The CDR3 length is 13 residues. The trim removed 6 bases at V and 4 bases at J, leaving 3 bases unmatched. The DNA of the CDR3 is TGTGCCAGCAGCTTGGGACAGGGCTATGGCTACACCTTC. As protein: CASSLGQGYGYTF.

V is TRBV7-9 and J is TRBJ1-3; unclear D gene. Deletions cut 0 bases from V and 0 bases from J, with 9 bases between. The CDR3 consists of 16 residues. Germline-derived CDR1 and CDR2 are SEHNR and FQNEAQ (reference sequence). CDR3 region: CASSLAPSGSGNTIYF. The CDR3 nucleotides read TGTGCCAGCAGCTTAGCCCCCTCGGGCTCTGGAAACACCATATATTTT.

The genes are TRBV9 and TRBJ2-7; 9 nucleotides agree with TRBD2. Per the germline V gene, CDR1 is SGDLS and CDR2 is YYNGEE. V was clipped by 2 bases and J by 5 bases; unmatched bases: 5. The CDR3 length is 14 residues. This CDR3 is CASSVSGSVNEQYF. In DNA, the CDR3 is TGTGCCAGCAGCGTTAGCGGGAGCGTGAACGAGCAGTACTTC.

The J gene is TRBJ2-5, the V gene TRBV27, with 9 bases lining up with TRBD2. The CDR3 contains 15 residues. The ends lost 5 bases at V and 5 bases at J; junction bases unmatched: 9. CDR1 and CDR2 from the germline V gene are MNHEY and SMNVEV (reference sequence). CDR3 sequence (DNA): TGTGCCAGCAGTCCCTCGGCGGGGGGGGCGGAGACCCAGTACTTC. This gives the protein CASSPSAGGAETQYF.